This T cell receptor beta chain was retrieved from a study of PD-L1 blockade in urothelial cancer. The germline V and J ends were trimmed by 5 bases and 4 bases, with 9 bases remaining between them. The CDR3 contains 13 residues. Germline CDR1 and CDR2: SEHNR and FQNEAQ (reference sequence). This clone occurred once. Sequencing used immunoSEQ multiplex PCR; TCRdb keeps in-frame clones, though not all of them. The sample holds 60,000 to 75,000 clones, less than 90% seen once. Stated time point: pretreatment peripheral blood. This chain connects TRBV7-9 to TRBJ1-5; D is possibly TRBD1 (6 bases). The source of this sequence is a woman in her 70s with urothelial cancer. The sample here was PBMCs, taken around atezolizumab (anti-PD-L1) treatment. CDR3 DNA: TGTGCCAGCAGCAAGGACAGAAATCAGCCCCAGCATTTT. Its translation: CASSKDRNQPQHF.